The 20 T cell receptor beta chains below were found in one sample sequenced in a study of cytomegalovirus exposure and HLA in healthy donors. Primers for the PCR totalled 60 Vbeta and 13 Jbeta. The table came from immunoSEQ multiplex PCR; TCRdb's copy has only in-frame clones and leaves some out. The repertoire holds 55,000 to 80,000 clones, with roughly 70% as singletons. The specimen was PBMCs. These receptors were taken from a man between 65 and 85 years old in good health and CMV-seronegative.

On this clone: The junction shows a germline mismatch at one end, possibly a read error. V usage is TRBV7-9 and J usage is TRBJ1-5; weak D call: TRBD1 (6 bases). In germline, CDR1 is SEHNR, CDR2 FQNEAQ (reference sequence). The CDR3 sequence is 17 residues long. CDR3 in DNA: TGTTCCAGCAGCTCGTCCCGGGACATTATTAGCAATCAGCCCCAGCATTTT. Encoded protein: CSSSSSRDIISNQPQHF.

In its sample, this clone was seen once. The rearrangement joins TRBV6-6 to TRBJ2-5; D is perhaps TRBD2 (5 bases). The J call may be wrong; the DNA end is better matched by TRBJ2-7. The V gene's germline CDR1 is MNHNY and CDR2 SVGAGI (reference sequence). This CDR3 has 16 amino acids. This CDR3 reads CASSYGGLQGSYEQYF. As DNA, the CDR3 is TGTGCCAGCAGTTACGGAGGTTTACAAGGGTCCTACGAGCAGTACTTC.

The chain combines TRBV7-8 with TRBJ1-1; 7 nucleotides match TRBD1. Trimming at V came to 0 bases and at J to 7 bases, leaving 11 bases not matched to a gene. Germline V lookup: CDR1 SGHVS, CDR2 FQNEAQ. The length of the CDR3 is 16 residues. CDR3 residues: CASSLALTGRYSEAFF. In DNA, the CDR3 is TGTGCCAGCAGCTTAGCATTGACAGGGAGGTATAGTGAAGCTTTCTTT.

The chain's CDR3 is CATSPRQGGGTYEQYF. CDR3 DNA: TGTGCCACCAGCCCCCGACAGGGAGGCGGTACCTACGAGCAGTACTTC. V and J are TRBV15 and TRBJ2-7; weak D call: TRBD1 (7 bases). Trimming removed 5 bases at V and 2 bases at J, with 19 bases between. Looked up from germline, CDR1 is LNHNV and CDR2 is YYDKDF (reference sequence). The CDR3 runs 16 residues.

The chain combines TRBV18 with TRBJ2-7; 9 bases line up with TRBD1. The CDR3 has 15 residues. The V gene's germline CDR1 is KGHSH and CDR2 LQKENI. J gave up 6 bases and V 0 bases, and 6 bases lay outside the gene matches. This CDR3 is CASSPPMGQGGEQYF. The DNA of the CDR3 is TGTGCCAGCTCACCACCCATGGGACAGGGAGGCGAGCAGTACTTC.

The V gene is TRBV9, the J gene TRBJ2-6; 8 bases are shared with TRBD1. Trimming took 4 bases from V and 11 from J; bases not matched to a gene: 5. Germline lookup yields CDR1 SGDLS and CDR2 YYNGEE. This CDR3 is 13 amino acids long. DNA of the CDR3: TGTGCCAGCAGCCCCCAGGACAGGGACGTCCTGACTTTC. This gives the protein CASSPQDRDVLTF.

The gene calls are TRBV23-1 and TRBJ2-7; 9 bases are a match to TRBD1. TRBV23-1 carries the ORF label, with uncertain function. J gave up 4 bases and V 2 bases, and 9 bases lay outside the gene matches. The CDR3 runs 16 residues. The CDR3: CASSQRHYRGLYEQYF. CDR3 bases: TGCGCCAGCAGTCAAAGACACTACAGGGGGCTTTACGAGCAGTACTTC.

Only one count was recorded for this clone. CDR3 amino acids: CASSHISGDGYEQYF. As DNA, the CDR3 is TGCGCCAGCAGCCACATTAGCGGAGACGGGTACGAGCAGTACTTC. The rearrangement links TRBV4-1 to TRBJ2-7, with D perhaps matching TRBD2 (6 bases). The V end was cut by 3 bases, the J end by 4 bases, with 16 bases between. This CDR3 is 15 amino acids long. Germline V gives CDR1 MGHRA, CDR2 YSYEKL.

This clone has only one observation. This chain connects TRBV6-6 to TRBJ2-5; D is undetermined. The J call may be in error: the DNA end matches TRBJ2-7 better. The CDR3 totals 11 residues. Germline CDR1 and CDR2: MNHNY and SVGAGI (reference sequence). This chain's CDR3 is CASSRQYEQYF. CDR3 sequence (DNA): TGTGCCAGCAGTCGACAATACGAGCAGTACTTC.

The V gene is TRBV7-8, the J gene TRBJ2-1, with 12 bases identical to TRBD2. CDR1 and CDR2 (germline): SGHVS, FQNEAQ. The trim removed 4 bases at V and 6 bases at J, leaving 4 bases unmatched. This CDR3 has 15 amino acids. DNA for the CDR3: TGTGCCAGCAGCTCAGGACTAGCGGGGTCCAATGAGCAGTTCTTC. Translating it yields CASSSGLAGSNEQFF.

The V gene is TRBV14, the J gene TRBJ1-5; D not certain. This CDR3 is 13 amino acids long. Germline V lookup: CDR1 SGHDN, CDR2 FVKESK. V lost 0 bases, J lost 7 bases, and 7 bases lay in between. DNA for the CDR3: TGTGCCAGCAGCCAAGATGACTTCCAGCCCCAGCATTTT. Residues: CASSQDDFQPQHF.

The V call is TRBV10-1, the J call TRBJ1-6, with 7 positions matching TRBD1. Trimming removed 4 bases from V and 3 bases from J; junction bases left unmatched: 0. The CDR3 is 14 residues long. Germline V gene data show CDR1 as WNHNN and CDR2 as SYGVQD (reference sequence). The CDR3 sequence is CASSGQGYNSPLHF. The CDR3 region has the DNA TGCGCCAGCAGTGGACAGGGCTATAATTCACCCCTCCACTTT.

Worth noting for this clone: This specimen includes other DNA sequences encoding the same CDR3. The CDR3 sequence: CASIRTRLSNTEAFF. CDR3 nucleotides: TGCGCCAGCATCCGGACACGACTCTCCAACACTGAAGCTTTCTTT. The V gene is TRBV10-2, the J gene TRBJ1-1, with D perhaps TRBD1 (5 bases). Germline CDR1 is WSHSY and CDR2 is SAAADI. The V end was cut by 7 bases, the J end by 2 bases, with 17 bases between. This CDR3 comprises 15 residues.

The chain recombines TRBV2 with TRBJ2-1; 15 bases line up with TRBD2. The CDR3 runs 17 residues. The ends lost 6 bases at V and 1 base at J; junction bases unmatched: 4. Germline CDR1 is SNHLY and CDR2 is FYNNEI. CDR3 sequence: CASSQGLAGGSYNEQFF. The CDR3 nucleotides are TGTGCCAGCAGCCAGGGACTAGCGGGGGGATCCTACAATGAGCAGTTCTTC.

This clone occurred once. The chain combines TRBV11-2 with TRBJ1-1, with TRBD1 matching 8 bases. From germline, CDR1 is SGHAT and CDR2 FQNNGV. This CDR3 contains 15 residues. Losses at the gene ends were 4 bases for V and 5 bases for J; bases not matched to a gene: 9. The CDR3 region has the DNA TGTGCCAGCAGCTCCTGGACAGGGTTGGGGACTGAAGCTTTCTTT. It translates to CASSSWTGLGTEAFF.

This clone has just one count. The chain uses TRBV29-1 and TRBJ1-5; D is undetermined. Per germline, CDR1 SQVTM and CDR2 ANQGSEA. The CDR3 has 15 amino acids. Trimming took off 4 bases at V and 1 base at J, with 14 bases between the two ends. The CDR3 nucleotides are TGCAGCGTTGTGGATGAGGGTCTGAGCAATCAGCCCCAGCATTTT. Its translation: CSVVDEGLSNQPQHF.

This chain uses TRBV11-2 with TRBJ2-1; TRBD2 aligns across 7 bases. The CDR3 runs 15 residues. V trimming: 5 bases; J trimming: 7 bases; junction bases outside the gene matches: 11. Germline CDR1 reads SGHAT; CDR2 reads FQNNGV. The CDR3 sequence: CASSALAEIGNEQFF. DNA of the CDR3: TGTGCCAGCAGCGCCCTAGCGGAGATAGGTAATGAGCAGTTCTTC.

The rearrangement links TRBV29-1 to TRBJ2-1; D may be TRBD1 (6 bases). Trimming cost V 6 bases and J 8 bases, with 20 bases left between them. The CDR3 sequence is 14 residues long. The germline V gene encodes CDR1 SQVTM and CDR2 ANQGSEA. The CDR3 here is CSVLGQGQVYEQFF. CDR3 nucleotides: TGCAGCGTCCTAGGGCAGGGGCAAGTATATGAGCAGTTCTTC.

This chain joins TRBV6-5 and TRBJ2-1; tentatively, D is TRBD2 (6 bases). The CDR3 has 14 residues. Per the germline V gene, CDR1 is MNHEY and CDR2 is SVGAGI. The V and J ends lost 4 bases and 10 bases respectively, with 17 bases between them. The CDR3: CASSSLLTRNEQFF. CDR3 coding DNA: TGTGCCAGCAGTTCCCTGCTGACTAGAAACGAGCAGTTCTTC.

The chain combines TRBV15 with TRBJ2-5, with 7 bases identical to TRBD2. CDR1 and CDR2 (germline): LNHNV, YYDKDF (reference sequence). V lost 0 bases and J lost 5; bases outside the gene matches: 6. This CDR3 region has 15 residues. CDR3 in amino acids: CATSRDGAGVETQYF. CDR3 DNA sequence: TGTGCCACCAGCAGAGATGGCGCGGGAGTGGAGACCCAGTACTTC. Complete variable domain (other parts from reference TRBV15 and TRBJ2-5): DAMVIQNPRYQVTQFGKPVTLSCSQTLNHNVMYWYQQKSSQAPKLLFHYYDKDFNNEADTPDNFQSRRPNTSFCFLDIRSPGLGDTAMYLCATSRDGAGVETQYFGPGTRLLVL.